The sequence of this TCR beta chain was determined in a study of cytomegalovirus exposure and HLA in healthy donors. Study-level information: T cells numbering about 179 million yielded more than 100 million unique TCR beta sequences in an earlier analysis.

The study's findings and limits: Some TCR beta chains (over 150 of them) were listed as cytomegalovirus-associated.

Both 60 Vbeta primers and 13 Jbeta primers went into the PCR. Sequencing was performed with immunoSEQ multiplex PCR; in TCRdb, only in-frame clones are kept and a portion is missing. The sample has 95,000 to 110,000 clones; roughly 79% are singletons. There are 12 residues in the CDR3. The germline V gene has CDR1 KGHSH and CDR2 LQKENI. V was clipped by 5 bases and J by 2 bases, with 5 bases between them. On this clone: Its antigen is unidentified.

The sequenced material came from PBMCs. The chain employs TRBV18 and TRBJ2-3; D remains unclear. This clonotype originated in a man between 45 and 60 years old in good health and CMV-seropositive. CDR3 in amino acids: CASSENTDTQYF. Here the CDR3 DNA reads TGTGCCAGCTCAGAGAACACAGATACGCAGTATTTT.